The following is a T cell receptor beta chain sequence with its context. Under the authors' procedure: For nucleated cells, counts were estimated from reference gene primer amplification. Method: immunoSEQ multiplex PCR; TCRdb's copy keeps in-frame clones and lacks some. V and J calls and clone size come straight from that table; D and trimming were deduced from the DNA. The sample has about 74,000 clones; about 88% are singletons. The sample belongs to a study of blood T cell repertoires in COVID-19. Looking at the study overall: Specimens from acute and convalescent COVID-19 originated in the United States, Italy and Spain. PBMCs, B-cell-depleted T cells, or T cells provided the cDNA or gDNA that made up the material.

The V end lost 5 bases, the J end lost 5 bases, and 6 bases lay between the germline ends. Germline values: CDR1 MNHEY, CDR2 SMNVEV (reference sequence). The CDR3 totals 11 residues. V gene TRBV27 combines with J gene TRBJ1-1; D gene uncertain. Sequencing input: peripheral blood. The source is a man aged 45 to 65 with acute or convalescent COVID-19. The CDR3 sequence: CASSGWTEAFF. The CDR3 nucleotides read TGTGCCAGCAGTGGCTGGACTGAAGCTTTCTTT.